This T cell receptor (beta chain) was identified in a study of response to subunit inactivated influenza vaccine. Findings and caveats of the study: The authors suggested that few new T cells are recruited per seasonal influenza vaccination.

This clonotype was seen repeatedly, ten times or more. Its target is unknown. From the RT-PCR reads, TCRdb called clonotypes with MiXCR, one entry per CDR3 protein. Of around 470,000 distinct CDR3 sequences in the sample, 6.5% to 8% were seen once. Germline V gene data show CDR1 as SGHRS and CDR2 as YFSETQ. The CDR3 loop spans 19 amino acids. With 1 base clipped from V and 4 bases from J, the junction kept 15 bases outside the gene matches. The receptor was isolated from a man between 50 and 69 years old who received an inactivated influenza vaccine. The gene calls are TRBV5-1 and TRBJ2-3; TRBD1 matches at 10 bases. The material was PBMCs from blood, obtained around 25 months after vaccination. The CDR3 coding sequence is TGCGCCAGCAGCTTGTGGGGGCACTCTGGACAGGGGGGCCCAGATACGCAGTATTTT. It is translated as CASSLWGHSGQGGPDTQYF.